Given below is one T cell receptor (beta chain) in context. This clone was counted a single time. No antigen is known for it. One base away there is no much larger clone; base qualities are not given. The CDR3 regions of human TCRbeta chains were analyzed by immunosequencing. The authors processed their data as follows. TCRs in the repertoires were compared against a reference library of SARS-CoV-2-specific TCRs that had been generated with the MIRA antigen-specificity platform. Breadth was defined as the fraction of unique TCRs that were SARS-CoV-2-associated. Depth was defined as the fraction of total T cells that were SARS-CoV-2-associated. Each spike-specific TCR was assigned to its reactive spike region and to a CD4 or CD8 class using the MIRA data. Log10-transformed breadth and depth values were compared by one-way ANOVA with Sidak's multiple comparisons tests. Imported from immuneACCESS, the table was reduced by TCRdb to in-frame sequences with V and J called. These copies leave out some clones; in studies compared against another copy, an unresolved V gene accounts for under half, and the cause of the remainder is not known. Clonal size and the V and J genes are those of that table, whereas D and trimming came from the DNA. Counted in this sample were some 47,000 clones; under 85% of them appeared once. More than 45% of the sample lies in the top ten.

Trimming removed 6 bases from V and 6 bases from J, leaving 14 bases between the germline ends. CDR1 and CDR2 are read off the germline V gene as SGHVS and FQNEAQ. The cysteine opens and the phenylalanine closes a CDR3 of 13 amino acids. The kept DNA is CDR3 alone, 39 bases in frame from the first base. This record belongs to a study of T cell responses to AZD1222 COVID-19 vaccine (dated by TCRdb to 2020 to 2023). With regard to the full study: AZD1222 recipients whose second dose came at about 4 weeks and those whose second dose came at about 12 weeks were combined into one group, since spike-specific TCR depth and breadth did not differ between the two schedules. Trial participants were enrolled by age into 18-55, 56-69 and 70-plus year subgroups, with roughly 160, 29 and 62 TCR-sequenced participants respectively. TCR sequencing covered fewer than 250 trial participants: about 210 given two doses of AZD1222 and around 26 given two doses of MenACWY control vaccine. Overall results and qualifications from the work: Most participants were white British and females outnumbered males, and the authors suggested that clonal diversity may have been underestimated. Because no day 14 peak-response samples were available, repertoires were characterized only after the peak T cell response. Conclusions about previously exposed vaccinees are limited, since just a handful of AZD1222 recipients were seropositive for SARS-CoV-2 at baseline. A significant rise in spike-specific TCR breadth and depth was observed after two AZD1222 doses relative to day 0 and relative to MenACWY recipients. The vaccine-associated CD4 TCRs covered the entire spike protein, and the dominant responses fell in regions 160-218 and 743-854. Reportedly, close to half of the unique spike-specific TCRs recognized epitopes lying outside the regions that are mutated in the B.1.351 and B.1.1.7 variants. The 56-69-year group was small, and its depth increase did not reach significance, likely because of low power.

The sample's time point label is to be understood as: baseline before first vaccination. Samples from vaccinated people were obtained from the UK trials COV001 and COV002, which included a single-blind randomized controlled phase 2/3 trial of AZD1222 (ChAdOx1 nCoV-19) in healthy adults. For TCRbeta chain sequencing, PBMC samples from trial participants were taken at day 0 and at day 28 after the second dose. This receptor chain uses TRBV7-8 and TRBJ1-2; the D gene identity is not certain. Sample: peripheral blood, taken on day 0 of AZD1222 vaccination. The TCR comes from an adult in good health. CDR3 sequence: CASSSRRYDGYTF. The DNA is TGTGCCAGCAGTTCTCGACGCTACGATGGCTACACCTTC.